The following is a T cell receptor beta chain sequence with its context. Germline-derived CDR1 and CDR2 are LNHDA and SQIVND (reference sequence). This CDR3 is built from 14 residues. V lost 3 bases to trimming and J lost 6 bases, with 12 bases between them. This table comes from immunoSEQ multiplex PCR, and its TCRdb copy is limited to in-frame clones, with some not included. Among 150,000 to 200,000 clones listed, 88% were seen once. The sample belongs to a study of lymphopenia after photon versus proton radiotherapy. The source of this sequence is a man aged 50 to 59 with gastric cancer. The rearrangement links TRBV19 to TRBJ1-3, with D perhaps TRBD1 (5 bases). The source material was peripheral blood, sampled from a patient treated with photon-based radiotherapy. The CDR3, as DNA: TGTGCCAGTAGTATGCATCAGGGTGCAAACACCATATATTTT. This translates into CASSMHQGANTIYF.